This T cell receptor (beta chain) stems from a study of T cells in Graves' hyperthyroidism and ophthalmopathy. Researchers defined stable Graves' hyperthyroidism as no ophthalmopathy progression within 18 months. This clonotype came up many times. The antigen remains unidentified. RNA transcripts provided the source from which TCR beta CDR3 regions were amplified. The study used the HTBI primer set for a first-round RT-PCR of the TCR CDR3. MiXCR was run by TCRdb on the multiplex PCR reads, yielding one entry per CDR3 protein. This sample has almost 600,000 distinct CDR3 sequences, with 40% to 55% found just once. Study outcomes and limitations: Stable hyperthyroidism and ophthalmopathy were separated using 13 V-J signatures. In blood, most of the thyroid clonotypes expanded above 0.001 were also present. Model output signaled ophthalmopathy a median approximately 6 months ahead of onset.

The CDR3 is 12 amino acids. Between the trimmed V and J ends, which lost 5 bases and 3 bases, there was a span of 10 bases. Looked up from germline, CDR1 is DFQATT and CDR2 is SNEGSKA (reference sequence). This rearrangement joins TRBV20-1 to TRBJ1-2; the D gene is possibly TRBD1 (6 bases). The TCR comes from a woman between 18 and 30 years old with Graves' hyperthyroidism. Specimen: peripheral blood or thyroid tissue (not recorded which). Here the CDR3 DNA reads TGCAGTGCTCCGGACAGCTACTATGGCTACACCTTC. This translates into CSAPDSYYGYTF.